Following are 19 T cell receptor beta chains from one sample sequenced in a study of blood T cell repertoires in COVID-19. The protocol was immunoSEQ multiplex PCR, while the TCRdb copy is restricted to in-frame clones and leaves out a portion. The sample holds around 130,000 clones, approximately 90% seen once. The sequencing input was peripheral blood. The receptor set was obtained from an elderly woman with acute or convalescent COVID-19.

The chain is built from TRBV7-3 and TRBJ1-1; TRBD1 is a possible D gene (5 bases). CDR1 is SGHTA and CDR2 is FQGTGA in the germline V gene. V dropped 3 bases and J dropped 1 base, with 15 bases sitting between them. The CDR3 is made up of 16 amino acids. The CDR3: CASSLIPTAKNTEAFF. In nucleotides, the CDR3 is TGTGCCAGCAGCTTGATACCGACAGCTAAGAACACTGAAGCTTTCTTT.

The genes are TRBV5-1 and TRBJ2-7; TRBD2 aligns across 8 bases. Germline-derived CDR1 and CDR2 are SGHRS and YFSETQ. This CDR3 has 13 amino acids. With V trimmed by 3 bases and J by 4 bases, 3 bases remained unmatched. The CDR3 DNA reads as TGCGCCAGCAGCTGGAGCGGGGGATACGAGCAGTACTTC. Its protein is CASSWSGGYEQYF.

V usage is TRBV5-1 and J usage is TRBJ2-2; TRBD1 matches 11 bases. Germline CDR1 SGHRS, CDR2 YFSETQ. The CDR3 is 16 amino acids. After removal of 6 bases from V and 6 bases from J, the junction contained 10 bases not matched to a gene. Here the CDR3 reads CASISAPGQGAGELFF. The DNA for the CDR3 is TGCGCCAGCATCTCCGCGCCGGGACAGGGGGCCGGGGAGCTGTTTTTT.

This chain links TRBV6-5 with TRBJ1-2; the match to TRBD1 covers 7 bases. Germline V gene lookup returns CDR1 MNHEY and CDR2 SVGAGI. V lost 5 bases, J lost 4 bases, and 10 bases stayed unmatched. The CDR3 extends over 15 amino acids. CDR3 residues: CASSHQGEKAYGYTF. DNA of the CDR3: TGTGCCAGCAGTCATCAGGGGGAAAAGGCCTATGGCTACACCTTC.

This clone showed up just a few times. The rearrangement joins TRBV18 to TRBJ1-1; TRBD1 is a possible D gene (5 bases). The germline V gene encodes CDR1 KGHSH and CDR2 LQKENI. The CDR3 totals 12 residues. Deletions cut 5 bases from V and 6 bases from J, with 10 bases between. CDR3 DNA: TGTGCCAGCTCAACGACAGTTTCTGAAGCTTTCTTT. Its protein is CASSTTVSEAFF.

The rearrangement joins TRBV7-9 to TRBJ1-1, with 8 bases lining up with TRBD1. Germline values: CDR1 SEHNR, CDR2 FQNEAQ (reference sequence). The length of the CDR3 is 15 residues. The V and J ends lost 0 bases and 4 bases, in that order; junction bases with no gene match: 4. The CDR3 sequence: CASSLARGQGTEAFF. Here the CDR3 DNA reads TGTGCCAGCAGCTTAGCCAGGGGGCAGGGCACTGAAGCTTTCTTT.

The chain is built from TRBV5-6 and TRBJ1-2; D is unresolved. This CDR3 spans 13 amino acids. From germline, CDR1 is SGHDT and CDR2 YYEEEE. Trimming removed 0 bases from V and 5 bases from J, with 8 bases in between. This CDR3 reads CASSLGGLYGYTF. The CDR3 region has the DNA TGTGCCAGCAGCTTGGGAGGGTTGTATGGCTACACCTTC.

As to this clone: Being one base from a much bigger clone, this may be a read error. The V gene is TRBV7-2, the J gene TRBJ1-1; D is ambiguous. CDR3 length: 13 amino acids. V was pared by 2 bases and J by 0 bases, with 4 bases between. Germline CDR1 is SGHTA and CDR2 is FQGNSA. CDR3: CASSLRMNTEAFF. The CDR3 nucleotides are TGTGCCAGCAGCTTACGTATGAACACTGAAGCTTTCTTT. The entire variable domain, with the rest obtained from reference TRBV7-2 and TRBJ1-1, is as follows: GAGVSQSPSNKVTEKGKDVELRCDPISGHTALYWYRQSLGQGLEFLIYFQGNSAPDKSGLPSDRFSAERTGGSVSTLTIQRTQQEDSAVYLCASSLRMNTEAFFGQGTRLTVV.

The chain combines TRBV5-5 with TRBJ2-3; perhaps TRBD2 as D (5 bases). Trimming pared 1 base from V and 1 base from J, leaving 10 bases between. Germline V gene lookup returns CDR1 SGHKS and CDR2 YYEKEE (reference sequence). The CDR3 loop spans 15 amino acids. CDR3 sequence reads: CASSLLRERTDTQYF. The CDR3 bases are TGTGCCAGCAGCTTGTTGAGGGAACGCACAGATACGCAGTATTTT.

The chain employs TRBV19 and TRBJ1-5, with TRBD1 as a possible D gene (5 bases). The V and J ends lost 4 bases and 0 bases respectively, with 13 bases between them. Germline values: CDR1 LNHDA, CDR2 SQIVND (reference sequence). This CDR3 contains 16 residues. Written as DNA, the CDR3 is TGTGCCAGTAGTACCCGACAGCCCTATAGCAATCAGCCCCAGCATTTT. Translation: CASSTRQPYSNQPQHF.

This chain links TRBV7-2 with TRBJ2-5; possibly TRBD1 for D (5 bases). Trimming took off 5 bases at V and 5 bases at J, with 18 bases between the two ends. The germline V gene encodes CDR1 SGHTA and CDR2 FQGNSA. The CDR3 totals 15 residues. This CDR3 reads CASSPRQNIYETQYF. The DNA of the CDR3 is TGTGCCAGCAGCCCCCGACAGAATATTTACGAGACCCAGTACTTC.

Concerning this clone: At one end, the junction sequence differs from germline, possibly due to a read error. The V gene is TRBV7-7, the J gene TRBJ2-1, with 7 bases matching TRBD1. Germline-derived CDR1 and CDR2 are SSHAT and FNYEAQ (reference sequence). The CDR3 runs 16 residues. Here the CDR3 DNA reads TGTGCTAGCAGCTTAGTTTTTGCAGGGGGTAGCGATGAGCAGTTCTTC. Protein sequence: CASSLVFAGGSDEQFF.

The V call is TRBV5-4, the J call TRBJ2-2, with TRBD1 matching over 9 bases. V lost 3 bases and J lost 7; bases outside the gene matches: 16. Looked up from germline, CDR1 is SGHNT and CDR2 is YYREEE (reference sequence). CDR3 length: 18 residues. The CDR3 sequence: CASSSPGGLGQGLGELFF. DNA of the CDR3: TGTGCCAGCAGCTCTCCGGGTGGCCTGGGACAGGGCCTCGGGGAGCTGTTTTTT.

The chain carries TRBV9 and TRBJ1-4; weak D call: TRBD1 (5 bases). From germline, CDR1 is SGDLS and CDR2 YYNGEE. The CDR3 has 15 residues. V gave up 0 bases and J gave up 2 bases, with 8 bases separating them. The CDR3 coding sequence is TGTGCCAGCAGCGTAGTCCCAGGGACTAATGAAAAACTGTTTTTT. Protein: CASSVVPGTNEKLFF.

CDR3 sequence reads: CASSRLTSGGEETQYF. The CDR3 nucleotides read TGTGCCAGCAGCCGCCTGACTAGCGGGGGAGAAGAGACCCAGTACTTC. J is TRBJ2-5 and V is TRBV3-1 (or the pseudogene TRBV3-2); 12 nucleotides match TRBD2. The CDR3 runs to 16 residues. Trimming removed 4 bases from V and 3 bases from J; junction bases left unmatched: 6. Germline V gene data show CDR1 as LGHDT and CDR2 as YNNKEL (reference sequence).

This clone was seen only a few times. This chain joins TRBV4-2 and TRBJ2-6, with TRBD2 as a possible D gene (5 bases). The CDR3 spans 16 residues. Germline V gives CDR1 LGHNA, CDR2 YNFKEQ. V was clipped by 0 bases and J by 0 bases, with 6 bases between them. DNA for the CDR3: TGTGCCAGCAGCCAAGAGGGGAGCTCTGGGGCCAACGTCCTGACTTTC. Amino acid sequence: CASSQEGSSGANVLTF.

The rearrangement uses TRBV7-3 and TRBJ1-1; the match to TRBD1 covers 7 bases. Germline lookup yields CDR1 SGHTA and CDR2 FQGTGA. The CDR3 is 14 amino acids. V shed 6 bases and J 0 bases; nucleotides not matched to a gene: 4. CDR3 bases: TGTGCCAGCAGGTCAGGGGGTCTGAACACTGAAGCTTTCTTT. Its protein is CASRSGGLNTEAFF.

This clone was recorded once. The V and J genes are TRBV5-1 and TRBJ2-1; perhaps TRBD2 as D (7 bases). V lost 2 bases and J 2 bases, leaving 11 bases between the germline ends. This CDR3 contains 15 residues. The germline V gene has CDR1 SGHRS and CDR2 YFSETQ. The CDR3 here is CASSLGGATYNEQFF. DNA for the CDR3: TGCGCCAGCAGCTTAGGGGGGGCCACCTACAATGAGCAGTTCTTC. Looking up the rest from reference TRBV5-1 and TRBJ2-1 gives the full variable domain: KAGVTQTPRYLIKTRGQQVTLSCSPISGHRSVSWYQQTPGQGLQFLFEYFSETQRNKGNFPGRFSGRQFSNSRSEMNVSTLELGDSALYLCASSLGGATYNEQFFGPGTRLTVL.

The chain recombines TRBV7-2 with TRBJ1-2, with D possibly being TRBD1 (5 bases). The V end lost 5 bases, the J end lost 8 bases, and 21 bases lay between the germline ends. In germline, CDR1 is SGHTA, CDR2 FQGNSA. The length of the CDR3 is 15 residues. For the CDR3, the DNA is TGTGCCAGCAGCCTACAGGTGGGGGGGATCGACGGCTACACCTTC. Protein: CASSLQVGGIDGYTF.